The clone carrying this T cell receptor beta chain was recorded at least ten times. Antigen unknown. The data stem from a study of molecular identifiers for immune sequencing clone quantification. Findings and caveats of the study: Same-barcode identical TCR molecules could make highly expanded clones look smaller than they are.

The CDR3 is 14 amino acids. CDR1 and CDR2 (germline): SGDLS, YYNGEE. V lost 0 bases and J lost 1, with 7 bases in between. Using its own MiXCR run on the PCR reads, TCRdb lists one record per CDR3 protein. This table holds around 86,000 distinct CDR3 sequences, roughly 19% found once. The receptor's source is a human donor in good health. Some libraries in this study had Jurkat cell RNA spiked in. The V call is TRBV9, the J call TRBJ1-1, with unresolved D. Sequencing was carried out using naive CD8+ T cells from blood, with Jurkat cell RNA spiked in. This sample's subset: FACS-sorted CD8+CD4-CCR7+CD45RA+ naive T cells. This CDR3 is CASSVGVRNTEAFF. CDR3 nucleotide sequence: TGTGCCAGCAGCGTAGGGGTCAGGAACACTGAAGCTTTCTTT.